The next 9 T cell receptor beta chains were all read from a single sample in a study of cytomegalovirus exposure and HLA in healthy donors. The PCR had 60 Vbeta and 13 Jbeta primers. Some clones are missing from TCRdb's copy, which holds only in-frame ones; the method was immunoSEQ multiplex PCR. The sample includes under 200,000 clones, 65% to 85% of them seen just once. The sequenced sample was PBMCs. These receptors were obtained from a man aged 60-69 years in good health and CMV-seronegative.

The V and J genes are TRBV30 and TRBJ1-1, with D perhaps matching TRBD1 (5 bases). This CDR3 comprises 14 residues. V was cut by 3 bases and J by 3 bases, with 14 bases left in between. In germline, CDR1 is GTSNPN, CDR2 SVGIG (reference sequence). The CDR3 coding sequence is TGTGCCTGGAGCGACATTCCGACAGACACTGAAGCTTTCTTT. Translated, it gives CAWSDIPTDTEAFF.

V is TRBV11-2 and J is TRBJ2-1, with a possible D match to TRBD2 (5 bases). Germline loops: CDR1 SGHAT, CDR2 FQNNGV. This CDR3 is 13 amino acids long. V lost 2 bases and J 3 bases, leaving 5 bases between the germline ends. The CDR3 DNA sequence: TGTGCCAGCAGCTTAACTAGCTACAATGAGCAGTTCTTC. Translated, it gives CASSLTSYNEQFF. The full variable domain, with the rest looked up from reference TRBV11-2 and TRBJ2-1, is EAGVAQSPRYKIIEKRQSVAFWCNPISGHATLYWYQQILGQGPKLLIQFQNNGVVDDSQLPKDRFSAERLKGVDSTLKIQPAKLEDSAVYLCASSLTSYNEQFFGPGTRLTVL.

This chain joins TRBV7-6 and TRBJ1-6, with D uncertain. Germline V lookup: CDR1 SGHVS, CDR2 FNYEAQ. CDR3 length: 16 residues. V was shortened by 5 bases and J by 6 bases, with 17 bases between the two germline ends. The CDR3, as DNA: TGTGCCAGCAGCCCCAGACTACTCAGCGGTAATTCACCCCTCCACTTT. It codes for CASSPRLLSGNSPLHF. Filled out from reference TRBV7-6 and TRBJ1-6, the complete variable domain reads GAGVSQSPRYKVTKRGQDVALRCDPISGHVSLYWYRQALGQGPEFLTYFNYEAQQDKSGLPNDRFSAERPEGSISTLTIQRTEQRDSAMYRCASSPRLLSGNSPLHFGNGTRLTVT.

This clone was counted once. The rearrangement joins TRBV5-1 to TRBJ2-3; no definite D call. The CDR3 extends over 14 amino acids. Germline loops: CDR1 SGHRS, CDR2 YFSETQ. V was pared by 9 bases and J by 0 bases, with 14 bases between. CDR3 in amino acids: CATAWASSTDTQYF. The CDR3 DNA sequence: TGCGCCACTGCGTGGGCCTCTAGCACAGATACGCAGTATTTT.

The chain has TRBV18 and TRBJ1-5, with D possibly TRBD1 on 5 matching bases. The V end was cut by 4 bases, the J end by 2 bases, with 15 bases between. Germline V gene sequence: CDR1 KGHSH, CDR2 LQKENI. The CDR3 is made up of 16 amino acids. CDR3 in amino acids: CASSLEGRIGNQPQHF. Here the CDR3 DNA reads TGTGCCAGCTCACTCGAGGGGAGGATAGGCAATCAGCCCCAGCATTTT. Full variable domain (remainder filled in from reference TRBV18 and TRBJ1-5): NAGVMQNPRHLVRRRGQEARLRCSPMKGHSHVYWYRQLPEEGLKFMVYLQKENIIDESGMPKERFSAEFPKEGPSILRIQQVVRGDSAAYFCASSLEGRIGNQPQHFGDGTRLSIL.

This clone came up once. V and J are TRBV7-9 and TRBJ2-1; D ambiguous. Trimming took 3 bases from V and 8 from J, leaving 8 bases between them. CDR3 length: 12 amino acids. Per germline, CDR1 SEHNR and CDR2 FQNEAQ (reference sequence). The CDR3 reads CASSFYLYEQFF. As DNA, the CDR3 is TGTGCCAGCAGCTTCTACCTATATGAGCAGTTCTTC. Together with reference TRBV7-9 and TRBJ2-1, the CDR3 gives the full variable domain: DTGVSQNPRHKITKRGQNVTFRCDPISEHNRLYWYRQTLGQGPEFLTYFQNEAQLEKSRLLSDRFSAERPKGSFSTLEIQRTEQGDSAMYLCASSFYLYEQFFGPGTRLTVL.

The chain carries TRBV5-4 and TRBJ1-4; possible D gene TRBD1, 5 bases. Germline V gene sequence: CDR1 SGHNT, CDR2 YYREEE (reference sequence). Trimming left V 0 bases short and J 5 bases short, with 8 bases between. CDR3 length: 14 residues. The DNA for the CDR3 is TGTGCCAGCAGCTTGGAGCGGGGCAATGAAAAACTGTTTTTT. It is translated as CASSLERGNEKLFF. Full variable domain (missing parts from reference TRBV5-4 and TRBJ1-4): ETGVTQSPTHLIKTRGQQVTLRCSSQSGHNTVSWYQQALGQGPQFIFQYYREEENGRGNFPPRFSGLQFPNYSSELNVNALELDDSALYLCASSLERGNEKLFFGSGTQLSVL.

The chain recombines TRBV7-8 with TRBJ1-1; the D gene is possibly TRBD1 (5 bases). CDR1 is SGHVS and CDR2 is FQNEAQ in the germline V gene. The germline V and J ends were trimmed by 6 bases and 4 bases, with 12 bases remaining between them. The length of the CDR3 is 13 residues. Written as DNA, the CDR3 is TGTGCCAGCAGGGACTCGGGGGGCACTGAAGCTTTCTTT. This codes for CASRDSGGTEAFF.

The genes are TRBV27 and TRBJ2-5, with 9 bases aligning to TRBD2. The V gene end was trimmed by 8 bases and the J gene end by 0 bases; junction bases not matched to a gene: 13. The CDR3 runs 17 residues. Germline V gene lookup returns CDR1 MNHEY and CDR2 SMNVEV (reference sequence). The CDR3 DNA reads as TGTGCCAGCTCCAAATACGGACTAGCGAAGTACCAAGAGACCCAGTACTTC. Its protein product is CASSKYGLAKYQETQYF.